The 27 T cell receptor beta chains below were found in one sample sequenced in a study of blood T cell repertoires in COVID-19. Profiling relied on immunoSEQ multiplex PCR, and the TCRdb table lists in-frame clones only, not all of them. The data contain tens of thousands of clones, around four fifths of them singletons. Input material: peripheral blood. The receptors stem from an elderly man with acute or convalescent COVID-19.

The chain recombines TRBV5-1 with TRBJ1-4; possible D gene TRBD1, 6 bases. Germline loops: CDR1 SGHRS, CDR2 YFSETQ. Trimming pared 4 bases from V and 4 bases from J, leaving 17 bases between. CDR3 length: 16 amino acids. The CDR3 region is CASSRGGGPHNEKLFF. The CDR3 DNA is TGCGCCAGCAGCCGCGGCGGGGGCCCCCATAATGAAAAACTGTTTTTT.

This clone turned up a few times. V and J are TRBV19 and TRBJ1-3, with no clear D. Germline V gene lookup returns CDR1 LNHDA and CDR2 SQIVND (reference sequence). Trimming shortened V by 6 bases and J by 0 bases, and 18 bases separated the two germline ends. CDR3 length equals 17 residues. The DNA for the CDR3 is TGTGCCAGTAGACCCATCGGGGAGAGAATCTCTGGAAACACCATATATTTT. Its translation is CASRPIGERISGNTIYF. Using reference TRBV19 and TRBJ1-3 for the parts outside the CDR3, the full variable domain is DGGITQSPKYLFRKEGQNVTLSCEQNLNHDAMYWYRQDPGQGLRLIYYSQIVNDFQKGDIAEGYSVSREKKESFPLTVTSAQKNPTAFYLCASRPIGERISGNTIYFGEGSWLTVV.

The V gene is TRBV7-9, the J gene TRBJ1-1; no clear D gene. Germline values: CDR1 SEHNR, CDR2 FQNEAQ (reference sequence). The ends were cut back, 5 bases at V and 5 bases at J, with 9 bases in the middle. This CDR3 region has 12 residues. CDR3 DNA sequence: TGTGCCAGCAGCAAAAGGGAGACTGAAGCTTTCTTT. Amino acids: CASSKRETEAFF.

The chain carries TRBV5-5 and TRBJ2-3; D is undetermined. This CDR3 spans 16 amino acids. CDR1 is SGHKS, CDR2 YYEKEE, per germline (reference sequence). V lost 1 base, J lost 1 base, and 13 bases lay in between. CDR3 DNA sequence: TGTGCCAGCAGCTTGATCACAGTCCAAGGCACAGATACGCAGTATTTT. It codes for CASSLITVQGTDTQYF.

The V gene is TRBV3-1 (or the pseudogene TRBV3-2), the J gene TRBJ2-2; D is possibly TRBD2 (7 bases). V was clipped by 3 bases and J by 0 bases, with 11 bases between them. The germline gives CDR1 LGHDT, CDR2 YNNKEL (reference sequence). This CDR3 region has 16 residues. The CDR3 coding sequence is TGTGCCAGCAGCCACTGGGGGGGCGCGAACACCGGGGAGCTGTTTTTT. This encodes CASSHWGGANTGELFF.

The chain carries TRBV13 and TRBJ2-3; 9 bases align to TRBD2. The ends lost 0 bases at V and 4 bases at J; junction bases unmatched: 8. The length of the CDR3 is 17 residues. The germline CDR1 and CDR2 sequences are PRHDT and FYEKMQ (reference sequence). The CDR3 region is CASSLGSAGGHSDTQYF. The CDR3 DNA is TGTGCCAGCAGCTTAGGCAGTGCGGGGGGGCACTCAGATACGCAGTATTTT.

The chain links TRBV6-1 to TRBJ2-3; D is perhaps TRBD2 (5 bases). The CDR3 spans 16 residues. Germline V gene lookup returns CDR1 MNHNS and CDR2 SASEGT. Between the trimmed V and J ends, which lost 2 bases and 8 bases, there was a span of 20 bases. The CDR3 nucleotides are TGTGCCAGCAGTGAAAGAATTCGGGGTACACCTGGTACGCAGTATTTT. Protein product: CASSERIRGTPGTQYF.

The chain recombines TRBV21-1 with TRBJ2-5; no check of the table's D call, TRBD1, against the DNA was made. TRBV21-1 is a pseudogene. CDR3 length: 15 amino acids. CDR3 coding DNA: TGTGCCAGCAGCAAACAAGGGACAGGCCAAGAGACCCAGTACTTC. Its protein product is CASSKQGTGQETQYF.

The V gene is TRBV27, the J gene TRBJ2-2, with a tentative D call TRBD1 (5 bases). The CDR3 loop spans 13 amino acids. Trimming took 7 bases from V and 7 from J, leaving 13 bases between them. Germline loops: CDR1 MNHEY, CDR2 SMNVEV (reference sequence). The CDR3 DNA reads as TGTGCCAGCAACACACAGGATAGCGGGGAGCTGTTTTTT. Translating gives CASNTQDSGELFF.

The CDR3 loop is CASSSGLANSPLHF. The CDR3 DNA reads as TGTGCCAGCAGCTCGGGACTGGCTAATTCACCCCTCCACTTT. This chain uses TRBV7-6 with TRBJ1-6; D might be TRBD1 (5 bases). Germline V gene sequence: CDR1 SGHVS, CDR2 FNYEAQ. V shed 4 bases and J shed 6 bases, with 10 bases lying between them. This CDR3 region has 14 residues.

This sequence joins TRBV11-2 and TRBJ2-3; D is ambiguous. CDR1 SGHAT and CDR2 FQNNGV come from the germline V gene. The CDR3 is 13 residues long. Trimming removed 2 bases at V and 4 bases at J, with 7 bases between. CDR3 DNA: TGTGCCAGCAGCTTACGAGGCCCAGATACGCAGTATTTT. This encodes CASSLRGPDTQYF.

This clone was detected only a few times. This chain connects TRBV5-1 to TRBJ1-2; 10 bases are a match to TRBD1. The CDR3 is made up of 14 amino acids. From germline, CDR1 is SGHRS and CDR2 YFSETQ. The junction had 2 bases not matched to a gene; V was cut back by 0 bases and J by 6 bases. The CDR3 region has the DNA TGCGCCAGCAGCTTGGGCGGGACAGGGGATGGCTACACCTTC. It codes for CASSLGGTGDGYTF.

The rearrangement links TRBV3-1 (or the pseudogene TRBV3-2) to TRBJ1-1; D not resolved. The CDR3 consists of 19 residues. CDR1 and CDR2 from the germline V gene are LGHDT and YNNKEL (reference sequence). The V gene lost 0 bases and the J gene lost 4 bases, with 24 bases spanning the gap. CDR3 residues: CASSQEKERWSKSGTEAFF. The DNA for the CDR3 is TGTGCCAGCAGCCAAGAAAAGGAGCGGTGGAGTAAATCTGGCACTGAAGCTTTCTTT.

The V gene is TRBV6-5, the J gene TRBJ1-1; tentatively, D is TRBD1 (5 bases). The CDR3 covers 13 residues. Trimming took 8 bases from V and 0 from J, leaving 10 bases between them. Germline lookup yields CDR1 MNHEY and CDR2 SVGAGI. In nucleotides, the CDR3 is TGTGCCAGCGGGGCTCTCATGAACACTGAAGCTTTCTTT. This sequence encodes CASGALMNTEAFF.

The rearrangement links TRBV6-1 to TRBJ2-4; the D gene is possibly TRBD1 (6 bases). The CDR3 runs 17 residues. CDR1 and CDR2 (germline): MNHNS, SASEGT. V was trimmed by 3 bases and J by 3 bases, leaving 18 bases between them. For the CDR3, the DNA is TGTGCCAGCAGTGACGTTTTGGGGGCGTTCGTCAAAAACATTCAGTACTTC. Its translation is CASSDVLGAFVKNIQYF.

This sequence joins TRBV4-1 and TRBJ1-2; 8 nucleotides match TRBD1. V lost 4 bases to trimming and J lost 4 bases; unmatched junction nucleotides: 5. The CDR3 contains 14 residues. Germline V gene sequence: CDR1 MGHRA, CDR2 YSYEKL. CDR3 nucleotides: TGCGCCAGCAGCCTAGTCGGGACAGGCTATGGCTACACCTTC. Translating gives CASSLVGTGYGYTF.

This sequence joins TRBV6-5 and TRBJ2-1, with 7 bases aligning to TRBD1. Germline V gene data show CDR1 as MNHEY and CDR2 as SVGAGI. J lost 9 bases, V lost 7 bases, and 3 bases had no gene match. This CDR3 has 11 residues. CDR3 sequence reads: CASTAGGEQFF. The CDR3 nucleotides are TGTGCCAGCACAGCAGGGGGTGAGCAGTTCTTC.

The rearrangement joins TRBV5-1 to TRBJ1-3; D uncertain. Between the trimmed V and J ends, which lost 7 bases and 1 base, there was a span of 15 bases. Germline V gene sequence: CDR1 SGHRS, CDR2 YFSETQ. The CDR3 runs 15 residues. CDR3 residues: CASYVEPRSGNTIYF. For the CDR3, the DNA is TGCGCCAGCTACGTTGAACCTAGATCTGGAAACACCATATATTTT.

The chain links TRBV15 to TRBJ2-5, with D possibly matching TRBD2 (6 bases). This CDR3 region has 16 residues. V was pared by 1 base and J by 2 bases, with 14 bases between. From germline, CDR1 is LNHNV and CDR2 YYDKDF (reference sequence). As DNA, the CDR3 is TGTGCCACCAGCAGAGTGGAGGGCTGGGTACAAGAGACCCAGTACTTC. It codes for CATSRVEGWVQETQYF. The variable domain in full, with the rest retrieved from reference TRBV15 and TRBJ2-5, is DAMVIQNPRYQVTQFGKPVTLSCSQTLNHNVMYWYQQKSSQAPKLLFHYYDKDFNNEADTPDNFQSRRPNTSFCFLDIRSPGLGDTAMYLCATSRVEGWVQETQYFGPGTRLLVL.

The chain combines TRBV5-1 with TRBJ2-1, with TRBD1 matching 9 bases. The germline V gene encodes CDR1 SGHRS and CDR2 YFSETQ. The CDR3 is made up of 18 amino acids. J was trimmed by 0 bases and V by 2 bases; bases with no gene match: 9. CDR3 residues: CASSFTGTGINSYNEQFF. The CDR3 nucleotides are TGCGCCAGCAGCTTCACCGGGACAGGGATAAACTCCTACAATGAGCAGTTCTTC.

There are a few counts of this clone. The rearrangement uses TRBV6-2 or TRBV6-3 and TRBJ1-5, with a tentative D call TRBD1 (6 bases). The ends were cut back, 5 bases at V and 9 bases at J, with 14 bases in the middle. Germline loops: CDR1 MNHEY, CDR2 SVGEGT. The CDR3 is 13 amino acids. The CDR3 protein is CASSTYRARPQHF. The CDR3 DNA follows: TGTGCCAGCAGTACTTACAGGGCTCGGCCCCAGCATTTT.

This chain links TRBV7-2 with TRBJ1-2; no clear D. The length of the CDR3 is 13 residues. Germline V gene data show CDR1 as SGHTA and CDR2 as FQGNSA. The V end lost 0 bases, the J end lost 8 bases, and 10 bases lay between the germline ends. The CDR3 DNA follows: TGTGCCAGCAGCTTAGCTGGTCCGGTAGGCTACACCTTC. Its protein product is CASSLAGPVGYTF.

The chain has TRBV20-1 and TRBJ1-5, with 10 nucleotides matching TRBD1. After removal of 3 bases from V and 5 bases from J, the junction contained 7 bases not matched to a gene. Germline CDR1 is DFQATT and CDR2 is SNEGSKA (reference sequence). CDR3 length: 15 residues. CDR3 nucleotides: TGCAGTGCTAGTCAGGCGACAGGGGGCCATCAGCCCCAGCATTTT. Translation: CSASQATGGHQPQHF.

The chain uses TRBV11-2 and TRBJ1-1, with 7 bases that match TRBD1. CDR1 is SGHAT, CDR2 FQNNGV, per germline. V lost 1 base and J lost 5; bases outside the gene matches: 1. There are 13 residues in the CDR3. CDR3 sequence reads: CASSLVRGTEAFF. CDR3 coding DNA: TGTGCCAGCAGCTTAGTCAGGGGGACTGAAGCTTTCTTT.

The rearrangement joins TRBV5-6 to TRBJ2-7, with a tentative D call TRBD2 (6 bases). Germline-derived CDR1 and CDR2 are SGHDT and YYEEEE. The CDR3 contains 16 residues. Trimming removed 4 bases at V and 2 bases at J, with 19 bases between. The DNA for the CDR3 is TGTGCCAGCAGCGGGGGGACCAACCCTTCCCCCTACGAGCAGTACTTC. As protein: CASSGGTNPSPYEQYF.

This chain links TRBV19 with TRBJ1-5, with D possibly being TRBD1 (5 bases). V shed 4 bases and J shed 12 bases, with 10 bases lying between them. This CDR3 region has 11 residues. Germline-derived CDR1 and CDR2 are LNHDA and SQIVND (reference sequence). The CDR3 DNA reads TGTGCCAGTAGTACAGGGCAGAGCCAGCATTTT. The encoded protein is CASSTGQSQHF.

This CDR3 is CASSIGGHEQYF. Written as DNA, the CDR3 is TGTGCCAGTAGTATCGGTGGTCACGAGCAGTACTTC. The chain has TRBV19 and TRBJ2-7; D gene uncertain. Germline-derived CDR1 and CDR2 are LNHDA and SQIVND (reference sequence). Trimming stripped 3 bases from V and 5 bases from J, with 8 bases between. CDR3 length equals 12 residues.